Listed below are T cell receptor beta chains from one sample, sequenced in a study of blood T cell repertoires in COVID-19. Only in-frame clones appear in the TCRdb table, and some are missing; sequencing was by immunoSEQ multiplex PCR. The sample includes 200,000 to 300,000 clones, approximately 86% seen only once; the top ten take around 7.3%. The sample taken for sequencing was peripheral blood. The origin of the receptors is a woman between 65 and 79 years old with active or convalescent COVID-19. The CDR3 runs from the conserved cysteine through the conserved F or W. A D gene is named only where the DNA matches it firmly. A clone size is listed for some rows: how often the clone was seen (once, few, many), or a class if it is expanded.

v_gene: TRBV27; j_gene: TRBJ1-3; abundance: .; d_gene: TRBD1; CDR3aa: CASSRTGAGNTIYF; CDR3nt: TGTGCCAGCAGTCGGACAGGGGCTGGAAACACCATATATTTT
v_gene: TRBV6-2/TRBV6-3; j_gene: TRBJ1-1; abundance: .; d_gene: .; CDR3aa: CASSYHLNTEAFF; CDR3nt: TGTGCCAGCAGTTATCATCTGAACACTGAAGCTTTCTTT
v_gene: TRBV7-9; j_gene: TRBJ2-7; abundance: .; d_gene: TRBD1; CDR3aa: CASSSGYTGAFPYEQYF; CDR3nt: TGTGCCAGCAGCTCGGGTTATACAGGGGCCTTCCCCTACGAGCAGTACTTC
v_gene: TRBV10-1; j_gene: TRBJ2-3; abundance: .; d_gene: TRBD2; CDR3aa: CASSGGLAGRDTQYF; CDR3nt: TGCGCCAGCAGTGGGGGACTAGCGGGGAGAGATACGCAGTATTTT
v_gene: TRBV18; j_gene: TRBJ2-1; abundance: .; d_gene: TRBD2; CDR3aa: CASSPPASGVVEQFF; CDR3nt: TGTGCCAGCTCACCACCCGCTAGCGGGGTGGTTGAGCAGTTCTTC
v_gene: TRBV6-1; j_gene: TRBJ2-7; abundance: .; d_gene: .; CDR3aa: CASSVSIDEQYF; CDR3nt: TGTGCCAGCAGTGTATCTATAGACGAGCAGTACTTC
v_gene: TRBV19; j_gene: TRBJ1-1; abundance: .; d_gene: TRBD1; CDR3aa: CASSIAQTQGRTEAFF; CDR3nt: TGTGCCAGTAGTATAGCCCAGACACAGGGGAGGACTGAAGCTTTCTTT
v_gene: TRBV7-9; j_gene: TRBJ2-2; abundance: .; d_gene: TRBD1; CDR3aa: CASSLYRQGNTGELFF; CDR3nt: TGTGCCAGCAGCTTATATCGACAGGGAAACACCGGGGAGCTGTTTTTT
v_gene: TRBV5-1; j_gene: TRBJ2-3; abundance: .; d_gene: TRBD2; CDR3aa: CASSVTGTSGGDTQYF; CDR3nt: TGCGCCAGCAGCGTAACCGGGACTAGCGGGGGGGATACGCAGTATTTT
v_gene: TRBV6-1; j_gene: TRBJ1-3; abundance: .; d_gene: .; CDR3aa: CASSFDTGNTIYF; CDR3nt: TGTGCCAGCAGTTTCGACACAGGAAACACCATATATTTT
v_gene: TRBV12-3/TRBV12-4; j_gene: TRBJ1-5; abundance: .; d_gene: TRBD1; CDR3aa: CASSLTGDQPQHF; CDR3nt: TGTGCCAGCAGCCTGACAGGGGATCAGCCCCAGCATTTT
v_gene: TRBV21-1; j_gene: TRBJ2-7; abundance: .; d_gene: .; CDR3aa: CASSKRRDGNEQYF; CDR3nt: TGTGCCAGCAGCAAAAGGAGGGACGGAAACGAGCAGTACTTC
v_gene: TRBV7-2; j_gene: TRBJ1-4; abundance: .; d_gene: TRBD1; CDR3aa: CASSTGQGASNEKLFF; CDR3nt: TGTGCCAGCAGTACCGGACAGGGGGCTTCTAATGAAAAACTGTTTTTT
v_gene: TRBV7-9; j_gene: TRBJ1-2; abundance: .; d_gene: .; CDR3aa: CASSVGNLGARGYTF; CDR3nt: TGTGCCAGCAGCGTAGGGAATCTAGGGGCGCGAGGCTACACCTTC
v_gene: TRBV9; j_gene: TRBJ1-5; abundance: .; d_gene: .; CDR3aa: CASSPLAVNQPQHF; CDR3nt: TGTGCCAGCAGCCCTCTGGCTGTTAATCAGCCCCAGCATTTT
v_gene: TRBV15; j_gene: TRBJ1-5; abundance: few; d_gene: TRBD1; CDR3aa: CATSRGQGVLQPQHF; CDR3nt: TGTGCCACCAGCAGAGGACAGGGGGTACTTCAGCCCCAGCATTTT
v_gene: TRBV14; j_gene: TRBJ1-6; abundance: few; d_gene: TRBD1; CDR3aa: CASSQNRQGSPLHF; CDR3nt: TGTGCCAGCAGCCAAAACCGACAGGGATCACCCCTCCACTTT
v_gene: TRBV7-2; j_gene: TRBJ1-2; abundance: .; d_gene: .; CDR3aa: CASSLGGRYGYTF; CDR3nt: TGTGCCAGCAGCTTAGGGGGCCGCTATGGCTACACCTTC
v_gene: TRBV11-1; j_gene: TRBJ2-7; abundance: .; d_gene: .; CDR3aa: CASSLQGNEQYF; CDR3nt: TGTGCCAGCAGCCTACAGGGAAACGAGCAGTACTTC
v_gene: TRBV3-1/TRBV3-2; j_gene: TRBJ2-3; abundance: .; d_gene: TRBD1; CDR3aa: CASSQGRTGLTQYF; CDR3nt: TGTGCCAGCAGCCAAGGACGGACAGGGCTTACGCAGTATTTT
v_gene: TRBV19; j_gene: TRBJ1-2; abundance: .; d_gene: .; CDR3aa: CASSIYSNYGYTF; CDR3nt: TGTGCCAGTAGTATATACAGTAACTATGGCTACACCTTC
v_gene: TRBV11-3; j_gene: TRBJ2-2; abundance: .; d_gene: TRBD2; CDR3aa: CASSPGGPNTGELFF; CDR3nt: TGTGCCAGCAGCCCGGGGGGGCCTAACACCGGGGAGCTGTTTTTT
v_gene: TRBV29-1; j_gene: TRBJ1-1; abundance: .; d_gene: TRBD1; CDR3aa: CSSRVETGGRQAFF; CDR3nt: TGCAGCTCTCGGGTGGAGACAGGGGGAAGGCAAGCTTTCTTT
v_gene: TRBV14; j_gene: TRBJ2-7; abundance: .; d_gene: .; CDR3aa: CASSQDMQGPNSYEQYF; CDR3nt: TGTGCCAGCAGCCAAGATATGCAGGGGCCAAACTCCTACGAGCAGTACTTC
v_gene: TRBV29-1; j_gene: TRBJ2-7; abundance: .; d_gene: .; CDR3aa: CSVEDTREQYF; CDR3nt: TGCAGCGTTGAAGATACGAGAGAGCAGTACTTC
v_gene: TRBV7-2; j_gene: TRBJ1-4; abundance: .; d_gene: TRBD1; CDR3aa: CASSFLSQGSATNEKLFF; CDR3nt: TGTGCCAGCAGCTTCCTATCACAGGGGTCTGCAACTAATGAAAAACTGTTTTTT
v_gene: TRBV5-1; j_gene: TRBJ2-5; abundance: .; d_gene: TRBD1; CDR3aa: CASSLAAGTGIVETQYF; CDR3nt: TGCGCCAGCAGCTTGGCTGCCGGGACAGGGATTGTAGAGACCCAGTACTTC
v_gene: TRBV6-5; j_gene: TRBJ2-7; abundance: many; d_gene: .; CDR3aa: CASSYYNEQYF; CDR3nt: TGTGCCAGCAGTTATTATAACGAGCAGTACTTC